Shown below are 9 T cell receptor beta chains from a single sample sequenced in a study of T cells in narcolepsy. Assay: immunoSEQ multiplex PCR; the TCRdb copy retains only in-frame clones and omits some. The sample consists of around 32,000 clones, about 85% of them appearing once. The sample comprised CD45RA- memory CD4+ T cells from PBMCs. The receptors shown here come from a human donor with narcolepsy.

The chain's CDR3 is CASSLDSYGYTF. CDR3 nucleotides: TGTGCCAGCAGCTTAGACAGCTATGGCTACACCTTC. This sequence joins TRBV7-6 and TRBJ1-2; unclear D gene. This CDR3 has 12 residues. The ends were cut back, 1 base at V and 4 bases at J, with 4 bases in the middle. Germline V gives CDR1 SGHVS, CDR2 FNYEAQ.

V usage is TRBV5-8 and J usage is TRBJ2-5; D is perhaps TRBD1 (5 bases). V was clipped by 2 bases and J by 2 bases, with 19 bases between them. The CDR3 consists of 17 residues. Germline loops: CDR1 SGHTS, CDR2 YDEGEE. CDR3: CASSFLVRSGQQETQYF. CDR3 nucleotide sequence: TGTGCCAGCAGCTTTTTAGTAAGGTCAGGGCAGCAAGAGACCCAGTACTTC.

The rearrangement uses TRBV5-4 and TRBJ2-3, with D perhaps matching TRBD2 (5 bases). The CDR3 length is 14 residues. From germline, CDR1 is SGHNT and CDR2 YYREEE (reference sequence). The V gene lost 3 bases and the J gene lost 5 bases, with 13 bases spanning the gap. CDR3 region: CASSWEFRGDTQYF. CDR3 coding DNA: TGTGCCAGCAGCTGGGAGTTCCGGGGAGATACGCAGTATTTT.

V gene TRBV7-6 combines with J gene TRBJ1-4, with TRBD1 as a possible D gene (5 bases). The ends were cut back, 5 bases at V and 6 bases at J, with 10 bases in the middle. The CDR3 contains 13 residues. The V gene's germline CDR1 is SGHVS and CDR2 FNYEAQ. CDR3 DNA: TGTGCCAGCAGCCCAGGGACTTATGAAAAACTGTTTTTT. This gives the protein CASSPGTYEKLFF.

Here the CDR3 DNA reads TGTGCCAGCAGCCCGAGCGGGGGGGGAATGAATGAGCAGTTCTTC. Its protein product is CASSPSGGGMNEQFF. The V gene is TRBV14, the J gene TRBJ2-1, with TRBD2 matching over 10 bases. V trimming: 4 bases; J trimming: 7 bases; junction bases outside the gene matches: 7. The CDR3 length is 15 residues. CDR1 SGHDN and CDR2 FVKESK come from the germline V gene. The full variable domain, its missing parts supplied by reference TRBV14 and TRBJ2-1, is EAGVTQFPSHSVIEKGQTVTLRCDPISGHDNLYWYRRVMGKEIKFLLHFVKESKQDESGMPNNRFLAERTGGTYSTLKVQPAELEDSGVYFCASSPSGGGMNEQFFGPGTRLTVL.

This chain connects TRBV7-9 to TRBJ2-6, with 10 bases matching TRBD1. Trimming cost V 3 bases and J 0 bases; bases outside gene matches: 5. Germline CDR1 reads SEHNR; CDR2 reads FQNEAQ (reference sequence). This CDR3 has 18 amino acids. The CDR3 is CASSFPGQGSSGANVLTF. The CDR3 DNA reads TGTGCCAGCAGCTTCCCGGGACAGGGGAGCTCTGGGGCCAACGTCCTGACTTTC.

The chain carries TRBV30 and TRBJ2-1; 10 nucleotides match TRBD2. The CDR3 contains 14 residues. V was pared by 4 bases and J by 6 bases, with 6 bases of the junction left unmatched. Germline CDR1 reads GTSNPN; CDR2 reads SVGIG (reference sequence). The CDR3 spells CAWKSGRGSNEQFF. CDR3 sequence (DNA): TGTGCCTGGAAAAGCGGGAGGGGGTCCAATGAGCAGTTCTTC.

This chain uses TRBV19 with TRBJ2-2; unclear D gene. CDR3 length: 16 amino acids. Germline V gives CDR1 LNHDA, CDR2 SQIVND (reference sequence). V was pared by 3 bases and J by 0 bases, with 11 bases between. In DNA form, the CDR3 reads TGTGCCAGTAGTATGTGGACCGTGACGAACACCGGGGAGCTGTTTTTT. Translated, it gives CASSMWTVTNTGELFF. Based on the CDR3 plus reference TRBV19 and TRBJ2-2, the full variable domain is DGGITQSPKYLFRKEGQNVTLSCEQNLNHDAMYWYRQDPGQGLRLIYYSQIVNDFQKGDIAEGYSVSREKKESFPLTVTSAQKNPTAFYLCASSMWTVTNTGELFFGEGSRLTVL.

This clone appeared once. This chain connects TRBV15 to TRBJ2-3; TRBD2 matches 9 bases. Germline values: CDR1 LNHNV, CDR2 YYDKDF (reference sequence). The CDR3 contains 16 residues. After removal of 4 bases from V and 9 bases from J, the junction contained 14 bases not matched to a gene. The CDR3 loop reads CATSTRGSGRVGTQYF. For the CDR3, the DNA is TGTGCCACCAGCACCCGGGGTAGCGGGAGAGTGGGAACGCAGTATTTT.